The 11 T cell receptor beta chains presented below share a single source sample, sequenced in a study of beta chain bispecific antibodies for T cell cancers. Study-wide points: Most targeted TRBV signal came from the leukemia cell line cells, not normal T cells.

TCRdb processed the 5' RACE reads anew with MiXCR; each CDR3 protein has one entry. The data hold tens of thousands of distinct CDR3 sequences, with roughly 2.6% observed a single time. The antigens for these receptors are not known. Expansion lasted around 3 days, with either anti-CD3 antibody OKT3 or CD3/CD28 beads. The sequenced sample was healthy donor T cells cultured with leukemia cells. The receptors derive from a human donor in good health. Some clones in this sample may be carry-over from other donors' samples.

This clonotype was seen repeatedly, ten times or more. The V and J genes are TRBV14 and TRBJ2-1, with TRBD1 as a possible D gene (5 bases). Germline V CDR1 and CDR2: SGHDN, FVKESK. Trimming left V 1 base short and J 6 bases short, with 10 bases between. The CDR3 sequence is 14 residues long. This CDR3 reads CASSQVNRGNEQFF. The CDR3 DNA sequence: TGTGCCAGCAGCCAAGTGAATAGGGGCAATGAGCAGTTCTTC.

This clonotype was observed a handful of times. V is TRBV30 and J is TRBJ2-1; D gene uncertain. From germline, CDR1 is GTSNPN and CDR2 SVGIG (reference sequence). Trimming removed 0 bases from V and 5 bases from J, with 5 bases in between. CDR3 size: 12 residues. The CDR3 loop is CAWSVVDNEQFF. In DNA, the CDR3 is TGTGCCTGGAGTGTAGTTGACAATGAGCAGTTCTTC.

This clonotype was counted ten times or more. The V gene is TRBV20-1, the J gene TRBJ2-1; D possibly corresponds to TRBD2 (6 bases). Trimming stripped 3 bases from V and 0 bases from J, with 15 bases between. Germline CDR1 and CDR2: DFQATT and SNEGSKA (reference sequence). The CDR3 runs to 16 residues. The CDR3 region is CSASSVAGSSYNEQFF. The CDR3 coding sequence is TGCAGTGCTAGTTCTGTGGCGGGGAGCTCCTACAATGAGCAGTTCTTC.

This clonotype has just a few counts. The chain joins TRBV7-9 to TRBJ2-5; a possible D gene is TRBD1 (6 bases). V lost 4 bases and J lost 3, with 9 bases in between. Germline values: CDR1 SEHNR, CDR2 FQNEAQ (reference sequence). CDR3 size: 13 residues. The CDR3 here is CASSYSGEETQYF. The CDR3 nucleotides are TGTGCCAGCAGCTACTCAGGGGAAGAGACCCAGTACTTC.

The sample holds many counts of this clonotype. The chain is built from TRBV13 and TRBJ1-5; D unclear. CDR1 PRHDT and CDR2 FYEKMQ come from the germline V gene (reference sequence). The CDR3 runs 12 residues. Trimming removed 0 bases from V and 6 bases from J, with 3 bases in between. In DNA form, the CDR3 reads TGTGCCAGCAGCTTAGGAGGTCAGCCCCAGCATTTT. This encodes CASSLGGQPQHF.

This clonotype was counted many times. The chain combines TRBV11-2 with TRBJ1-1; D gene ambiguous. Germline CDR1 and CDR2: SGHAT and FQNNGV. The CDR3 spans 15 residues. The V end was cut by 1 base, the J end by 0 bases, with 9 bases between. CDR3 sequence: CASSLASVMNTEAFF. CDR3 nucleotide sequence: TGTGCCAGCAGCTTAGCTTCCGTTATGAACACTGAAGCTTTCTTT.

This clonotype was counted ten times or more. The chain joins TRBV19 to TRBJ2-3; D is undetermined. V gave up 4 bases and J gave up 1 base, with 9 bases separating them. CDR3 length: 14 residues. The germline CDR1 and CDR2 sequences are LNHDA and SQIVND (reference sequence). The CDR3 reads CASSSLGGTDTQYF. The CDR3 nucleotides read TGTGCCAGTAGTAGCCTTGGCGGCACAGATACGCAGTATTTT.

Ten or more counts support this clonotype. The chain recombines TRBV10-3 with TRBJ1-6, with D possibly matching TRBD1 (5 bases). The CDR3 spans 15 residues. Between the trimmed V and J ends, which lost 1 base and 5 bases, there was a span of 9 bases. CDR1 and CDR2 (germline): ENHRY, SYGVKD. The CDR3 protein is CAISEYDRDNSPLHF. The DNA for the CDR3 is TGTGCCATCAGTGAGTACGACAGAGATAATTCACCCCTCCACTTT.

This clonotype was recorded many times. J is TRBJ2-7 and V is TRBV27, with TRBD1 as a possible D gene (7 bases). The CDR3 runs 14 residues. Trimming shortened V by 8 bases and J by 6 bases, and 20 bases separated the two germline ends. The germline V gene has CDR1 MNHEY and CDR2 SMNVEV (reference sequence). The CDR3 sequence: CASAWAGGMREQYF. CDR3 in DNA: TGTGCCAGCGCCTGGGCAGGGGGGATGCGCGAGCAGTACTTC.

By proportion, this clonotype is medium-sized. This sequence joins TRBV21-1 and TRBJ1-4; the table names TRBD1, a call not compared with the DNA. TRBV21-1 counts as a pseudogene. The CDR3 totals 13 residues. CDR3 in DNA: TGTGCCAGCGGAACCACAGGGGCGGAAAAACTGTTTTTT. Its protein product is CASGTTGAEKLFF.

This clonotype has ten or more counts. The J gene is TRBJ1-2, the V gene TRBV20-1; 7 bases are shared with TRBD1. The CDR3 has 13 residues. Trimming at V came to 6 bases and at J to 6 bases, leaving 10 bases not matched to a gene. Germline V gene data show CDR1 as DFQATT and CDR2 as SNEGSKA (reference sequence). The CDR3 is CSARFEGANGYTF. Written as DNA, the CDR3 is TGCAGTGCCCGATTTGAGGGGGCCAATGGCTACACCTTC.